Below, 21 T cell receptor beta chains from the same sample are listed, as sequenced in a study of read filtering for tumor transcriptome and immune sequencing. From around 0.4 ug of RNA, a library with molecular barcoded alpha/delta and beta/gamma adaptors was made. TCRdb processed the reads anew with MiXCR; each CDR3 protein has one entry. The sample has approximately 20,000 distinct CDR3 sequences; approximately 20% are singletons. The sequencing sample was made of a population of CD138-negative cells sorted from bone marrow. These receptors all come from a donor over 35 with multiple myeloma.

This clonotype has just a few counts. The chain couples TRBV7-2 to TRBJ2-7; D remains ambiguous. Germline lookup yields CDR1 SGHTA and CDR2 FQGNSA. Trimming removed 2 bases from V and 4 bases from J, with 12 bases in between. The CDR3 contains 14 residues. The CDR3 coding sequence is TGTGCCAGCAGCTTAACAGCGCCGGGTTACGAGCAGTACTTC. It encodes CASSLTAPGYEQYF.

About this clonotype: A junction boundary mismatches the germline segment, possibly from a read error. The chain employs TRBV9 and TRBJ2-5, with TRBD1 as a possible D gene (5 bases). The CDR3 runs 15 residues. From germline, CDR1 is SGDLS and CDR2 YYNGEE. CDR3 coding DNA: TGCGCCAGCAGCGTAGGGGAAGCGTACCAAGAGACCCAGTACTTC. Translated: CASSVGEAYQETQYF. The whole variable domain, remainder taken from reference TRBV9 and TRBJ2-5, is DSGVTQTPKHLITATGQRVTLRCSPRSGDLSVYWYQQSLDQGLQFLIQYYNGEERAKGNILERFSAQQFPDLHSELNLSSLELGDSALYFCASSVGEAYQETQYFGPGTRLLVL.

This clonotype rates as medium-sized (0.01 to 0.1%). This chain connects TRBV20-1 to TRBJ2-7; 7 bases match TRBD2. Looked up from germline, CDR1 is DFQATT and CDR2 is SNEGSKA (reference sequence). CDR3 length equals 13 residues. With 0 bases clipped from V and 3 bases from J, the junction kept 2 bases outside the gene matches. CDR3 protein: CSARDREVYEQYF. The CDR3 DNA reads as TGCAGTGCTAGAGACCGGGAGGTCTACGAGCAGTACTTC.

This clonotype was counted a few times. The chain uses TRBV29-1 and TRBJ2-3, with D perhaps matching TRBD2 (6 bases). The CDR3 consists of 14 residues. Looked up from germline, CDR1 is SQVTM and CDR2 is ANQGSEA. Trimming removed 8 bases at V and 0 bases at J, with 15 bases between. The CDR3 bases are TGCAGCTTCCTGGCGGGACCGAGCACAGATACGCAGTATTTT. It encodes CSFLAGPSTDTQYF.

This clonotype was detected ten times or more. This chain uses TRBV4-2 with TRBJ1-4; no definite D call. The V end lost 1 base, the J end lost 7 bases, and 4 bases lay between the germline ends. Germline V lookup: CDR1 LGHNA, CDR2 YNFKEQ. The CDR3 length is 12 residues. The CDR3 spells CASSQAGEKLFF. DNA of the CDR3: TGTGCCAGCAGCCAAGCTGGTGAAAAACTGTTTTTT.

By share, this clonotype counts as medium-sized. The chain recombines TRBV3-2 with TRBJ2-1; the table's D call TRBD2 went unverified against the DNA. TRBV3-2 corresponds to a pseudogene. The CDR3 runs to 12 residues. In nucleotides, the CDR3 is TGTGCCAGCAGCCAGGGAGGTAATGAGCAGTTCTTC. Encoded protein: CASSQGGNEQFF.

Regarding this clonotype: Since a much larger clone is just one base distant, this may be a read error. This sequence joins TRBV6-1 and TRBJ1-5; D not certain. Germline lookup yields CDR1 MNHNS and CDR2 SASEGT. V lost 1 base to trimming and J lost 4 bases, with 11 bases between them. The CDR3 has 15 residues. The CDR3 DNA is TGTGCCAGCAGTGAAGTTAAGGCAGCGAATCAGCCCCAGCATTTT. Its translation: CASSEVKAANQPQHF.

This clonotype was recorded a few times. The chain combines TRBV5-4 with TRBJ2-7; D might be TRBD2 (5 bases). CDR1 and CDR2 from the germline V gene are SGHNT and YYREEE (reference sequence). The CDR3 is made up of 12 amino acids. V was pared by 3 bases and J by 4 bases, with 8 bases between. The CDR3 spells CASSSGNYEQYF. The CDR3 DNA follows: TGTGCCAGCAGCTCGGGGAATTACGAGCAGTACTTC.

Ten or more counts support this clonotype. The gene calls are TRBV20-1 and TRBJ2-7; TRBD2 matches at 12 bases. The junction had 4 bases not matched to a gene; V was cut back by 2 bases and J by 2 bases. This CDR3 is built from 15 residues. Per the germline V gene, CDR1 is DFQATT and CDR2 is SNEGSKA (reference sequence). The CDR3 loop reads CSARSTSGRPYEQYF. The CDR3 coding sequence is TGCAGTGCTAGATCGACTAGCGGGAGACCCTACGAGCAGTACTTC.

In its sample, this clonotype was seen a few times. CDR3: CASSQEVMNTEAFF. DNA for the CDR3: TGTGCCAGTAGTCAAGAAGTGATGAACACTGAAGCTTTCTTT. V gene TRBV19 combines with J gene TRBJ1-1; D remains unclear. Per the germline V gene, CDR1 is LNHDA and CDR2 is SQIVND (reference sequence). CDR3 length equals 14 residues. V lost 5 bases and J lost 0, with 10 bases in between.

The V gene is TRBV28, the J gene TRBJ2-7, with D perhaps TRBD2 (5 bases). Trimming stripped 2 bases from V and 6 bases from J, with 14 bases between. Germline CDR1 MDHEN, CDR2 SYDVKM. The CDR3 totals 14 residues. The CDR3 loop reads CASSLATRSAEQYF. DNA for the CDR3: TGTGCCAGCAGTTTAGCTACTAGATCCGCCGAGCAGTACTTC. Full variable domain (outside the CDR3, taken from reference TRBV28 and TRBJ2-7): DVKVTQSSRYLVKRTGEKVFLECVQDMDHENMFWYRQDPGLGLRLIYFSYDVKMKEKGDIPEGYSVSREKKERFSLILESASTNQTSMYLCASSLATRSAEQYFGPGTRLTVT.

This clonotype was seen at least ten times. The chain carries TRBV7-2 and TRBJ2-7; TRBD2 matches 10 bases. V lost 5 bases, J lost 5 bases, and 6 bases stayed unmatched. CDR1 and CDR2 from the germline V gene are SGHTA and FQGNSA. The CDR3 totals 14 residues. As DNA, the CDR3 is TGTGCCAGCAGCCGGACTAGCGGATTAGACGAGCAGTACTTC. Translated: CASSRTSGLDEQYF.

Here the CDR3 reads CASSLKLAGDNEQFF. The CDR3 bases are TGTGCCAGCAGCTTAAAACTAGCGGGGGACAATGAGCAGTTCTTC. V is TRBV7-8 and J is TRBJ2-1; 11 bases line up with TRBD2. CDR3 size: 15 residues. Germline V CDR1 and CDR2: SGHVS, FQNEAQ. Unmatched junction bases numbered 2, after V lost 2 bases and J lost 5 bases.

In this sample, this clonotype turned up many times. The V gene is TRBV29-1, the J gene TRBJ2-7, with D possibly TRBD1 on 6 matching bases. V was shortened by 2 bases and J by 4 bases, with 12 bases between the two germline ends. CDR1 SQVTM and CDR2 ANQGSEA come from the germline V gene. The CDR3 has 13 amino acids. CDR3 loop: CSVEPGAGYEQYF. The CDR3 nucleotides read TGCAGCGTTGAACCAGGGGCCGGATACGAGCAGTACTTC.

Worth noting for this clonotype: One end of the junction varies from germline; a read error may be responsible. The V call is TRBV7-9, the J call TRBJ1-4, with D perhaps matching TRBD1 (5 bases). This CDR3 spans 14 amino acids. The germline gives CDR1 SEHNR, CDR2 FQNEAQ (reference sequence). For the CDR3, the DNA is TGCGCCTGCGGCTTCGACAGCCTAAATGAAAAACTGTTTTTT. Residues: CACGFDSLNEKLFF.

This clonotype was recorded only once. It may be a read error: a sequence one base away is much more abundant. The rearrangement uses TRBV7-3 and TRBJ2-1; no firm D call. The CDR3 is 13 amino acids. CDR1 and CDR2 (germline): SGHTA, FQGTGA. Trimming removed 3 bases at V and 8 bases at J, with 11 bases between. CDR3 in DNA: TGTGCCAGCAGCTTCTCACGGTACCATGAGCAGTTCTTC. As protein: CASSFSRYHEQFF.

This clonotype came up a few times. The rearrangement links TRBV29-1 to TRBJ1-1; no clear D gene. Trimming removed 4 bases at V and 1 base at J, with 7 bases between. There are 12 residues in the CDR3. CDR1 and CDR2 (germline): SQVTM, ANQGSEA. The CDR3 nucleotides are TGCAGCGTTGTACACACGAACACTGAAGCTTTCTTT. Protein product: CSVVHTNTEAFF.

The rearrangement uses TRBV12-3 or TRBV12-4 and TRBJ1-2; TRBD1 aligns across 10 bases. This CDR3 is built from 15 residues. V dropped 4 bases and J dropped 3; count of bases not matched to a gene: 5. CDR3 nucleotide sequence: TGTGCCAGCAGTTCGGACAGGGGGAATTACTATGGCTACACCTTC. Translating gives CASSSDRGNYYGYTF.

This clonotype occurred many times. V usage is TRBV5-1 and J usage is TRBJ2-1, with 9 bases that match TRBD2. CDR3 length equals 16 residues. V lost 2 bases to trimming and J lost 0 bases; unmatched junction nucleotides: 3. Germline V CDR1 and CDR2: SGHRS, YFSETQ. The CDR3 protein is CASSLNSGSSYNEQFF. CDR3 DNA sequence: TGCGCCAGCAGCTTAAATAGCGGGAGCTCCTACAATGAGCAGTTCTTC. The variable domain in full, completed from reference TRBV5-1 and TRBJ2-1, reads KAGVTQTPRYLIKTRGQQVTLSCSPISGHRSVSWYQQTPGQGLQFLFEYFSETQRNKGNFPGRFSGRQFSNSRSEMNVSTLELGDSALYLCASSLNSGSSYNEQFFGPGTRLTVL.

The chain carries TRBV28 and TRBJ2-2, with D tentatively TRBD1 (6 bases). The V end was cut by 4 bases, the J end by 5 bases, with 11 bases between. This CDR3 comprises 14 residues. The V gene's germline CDR1 is MDHEN and CDR2 SYDVKM. CDR3 coding DNA: TGTGCCAGCAGTTCTGGGGGCAGGACCGGGGAGCTGTTTTTT. Translation: CASSSGGRTGELFF. Together with reference TRBV28 and TRBJ2-2, the CDR3 gives the full variable domain: DVKVTQSSRYLVKRTGEKVFLECVQDMDHENMFWYRQDPGLGLRLIYFSYDVKMKEKGDIPEGYSVSREKKERFSLILESASTNQTSMYLCASSSGGRTGELFFGEGSRLTVL.

This clonotype was observed a handful of times. The chain has TRBV5-1 and TRBJ1-1; D not certain. Trimming took off 2 bases at V and 1 base at J, with 6 bases between the two ends. The length of the CDR3 is 13 residues. CDR1 is SGHRS, CDR2 YFSETQ, per germline. As DNA, the CDR3 is TGCGCCAGCAGCTTAGAAAGGAACACTGAAGCTTTCTTT. Amino acids: CASSLERNTEAFF.